The rows below give T cell receptor beta chains drawn from one sample of a study of cytomegalovirus exposure and HLA in healthy donors. Profiled with immunoSEQ multiplex PCR; TCRdb holds only in-frame clones, not every one. The sample gives about 160,000 clones, 68% of which show up once; roughly 1.5% is in the top ten. Sample: PBMCs. The receptor set was obtained from a man between 45 and 60 years old in good health and CMV-seronegative. The CDR3 runs from the conserved cysteine through the conserved F or W. The D gene is left open where the match is weak. The size entry is marked missing in some rows and otherwise reads once, few, many or a size class.

clone_size d_call j_call v_call cdr3_nt cdr3_aa
. . TRBJ2-5 TRBV4-1 TGCGCCAGCAGCCAAAGACTAAAAGAGACCCAGTACTTC CASSQRLKETQYF
few . TRBJ2-5 TRBV29-1 TGCAGCCTCAAGAGGACTATACACCAAGAGACCCAGTACTTC CSLKRTIHQETQYF
. TRBD1 TRBJ1-4 TRBV7-8 TGTGCCAGCAGCCGACAGGGAGGAAAACTGTTTTTT CASSRQGGKLFF
. TRBD1 TRBJ1-2 TRBV2 TGTGCCAGCAGTGCTGACAGGGGCCTTAACTATGGCTACACCTTC CASSADRGLNYGYTF
. . TRBJ1-5 TRBV6-1 TGTGCCAGCAGTCTCCAGGGTTTCGGTCAGCCCCAGCATTTT CASSLQGFGQPQHF
few TRBD1 TRBJ1-2 TRBV10-3 TGTGCCACTACGCAGCCCCCCGGGACAGGGAATGGCTACACCTTC CATTQPPGTGNGYTF
. . TRBJ2-7 TRBV5-1 TGCGCCAGCAGCTGGGGGGGACAGGAGGGGGAGCAGTACTTC CASSWGGQEGEQYF
. . TRBJ1-2 TRBV18 TGTGCCAGCTCACCAGACAGTATTAACTATGGCTACACCTTC CASSPDSINYGYTF
. . TRBJ1-1 TRBV19 TGTGCCAGTAGTATGGCCAGATTCAACACTGAAGCTTTCTTT CASSMARFNTEAFF
. TRBD2 TRBJ2-3 TRBV28 TGTGCCAGCAGTGGGACTAGCGCTAGCACAGATACGCAGTATTTT CASSGTSASTDTQYF
once TRBD1 TRBJ1-6 TRBV7-8 TGTGCCAGCAGCTTAGCGGCCGGGACAGGGGCGAGATCCTATAATTCACCCCTCCACTTT CASSLAAGTGARSYNSPLHF
. TRBD2 TRBJ2-3 TRBV29-1 TGCAGCGTGTCCCTTCAGACTAGCGGAGGCACAGATACGCAGTATTTT CSVSLQTSGGTDTQYF
. . TRBJ1-5 TRBV28 TGTGCCTCCCACTATGGGGGAGGGAACAATCAGCCCCAGCATTTT CASHYGGGNNQPQHF
. . TRBJ1-2 TRBV21-1 TGTGCCAGCAGCGCCCCGGGACAGGGACCTTTTAACTATGGCTACACCTTC CASSAPGQGPFNYGYTF
. TRBD2 TRBJ2-3 TRBV19 TGTGCCAGTAGTTCCCCACGGACTAGCGGACTACTCACAGATACGCAGTATTTT CASSSPRTSGLLTDTQYF
few . TRBJ1-4 TRBV25-1 TGTGCCAGCAGTGAAGTCAGGGATTCTGAAAAACTGTTTTTT CASSEVRDSEKLFF
. . TRBJ2-1 TRBV9 TGTGCCAGCAGCGTAGTGGGGGACTCTTACAATGAGCAGTTCTTC CASSVVGDSYNEQFF
. TRBD1 TRBJ2-7 TRBV10-1 TGCGCCAGCAGCCCGGACAGGGGGCAAGGCTACGAGCAGTACTTC CASSPDRGQGYEQYF
. . TRBJ1-6 TRBV29-1 TGCAGCGTCCGTCTTCAGGGCTCCTATAATTCACCCCTCCACTTT CSVRLQGSYNSPLHF
. TRBD1 TRBJ2-7 TRBV6-1 TGTGCCAGCACCTTCCACCGGGACAGCGCCTACGAGCAGTACTTC CASTFHRDSAYEQYF
. . TRBJ1-1 TRBV6-5 TGTGCCAGCAGGGGGGTAACAGGGAAGACTGAAGCTTTCTTT CASRGVTGKTEAFF
. TRBD1 TRBJ1-1 TRBV5-1 TGCGCCAGCAGCTTGGAACAGGGACAGGGTAACACTGAAGCTTTCTTT CASSLEQGQGNTEAFF
. . TRBJ1-3 TRBV5-5 TGTGCCAGCAGCTTGGGTCCCAACTCTGGAAACACCATATATTTT CASSLGPNSGNTIYF
. . TRBJ1-2 TRBV5-1 TGCGCCAGCAGCTTCGACAGCTCCTATGGCTACACCTTC CASSFDSSYGYTF
. . TRBJ2-7 TRBV4-1 TGCGCCAGCAGCCAACCAACCCAGGGGAGAGAGCAGTACTTC CASSQPTQGREQYF
. . TRBJ1-1 TRBV6-5 TGTGCCAGCAGTTCTGTACGGGGCACTGAAGCTTTCTTT CASSSVRGTEAFF
. . TRBJ2-7 TRBV28 TGTGCCAGCAGTCTGTCTTTGGAGCAGTACTTC CASSLSLEQYF
. TRBD2 TRBJ2-7 TRBV9 TGTGCCAGCAGCGACACCGGGACTAGCTACGAGCAGTACTTC CASSDTGTSYEQYF
. TRBD1 TRBJ2-3 TRBV4-1 TGCGCCAGCAGCCAACAGGGGGCTACAGATACGCAGTATTTT CASSQQGATDTQYF
. TRBD1 TRBJ1-2 TRBV7-3 TGTGCCAGCAGCTATGGGACAGGGCTGGGCTACACCTTC CASSYGTGLGYTF
. . TRBJ1-5 TRBV5-5 TGTGCCAGCAGCGGATTCCAGGGTTCCAATCAGCCCCAGCATTTT CASSGFQGSNQPQHF
. . TRBJ1-1 TRBV7-9 TGTGCCAGCAGCCTTACCGGGGTGAACACTGAAGCTTTCTTT CASSLTGVNTEAFF
. TRBD2 TRBJ2-7 TRBV27 TGTGCCAGCAGTTTATCGGGACTAGCGGGGGTTCTCTCCTACGAGCAGTACTTC CASSLSGLAGVLSYEQYF
. . TRBJ1-2 TRBV5-1 TGCGCCAGCAGCTTCTCAGCTAACTATGGCTACACCTTC CASSFSANYGYTF
. . TRBJ1-6 TRBV2 TGTGCCAGCGGCTTGGGGGGATCCCTCCACTTT CASGLGGSLHF
few TRBD1 TRBJ2-5 TRBV27 TGTGCCAGCAGTTTACTCGCCGGGACAGGGGAAGAGACCCAGTACTTC CASSLLAGTGEETQYF
few TRBD1 TRBJ1-6 TRBV6-1 TGTGCCAGCAGTCTGACAGGGTCCTATAATTCACCCCTCCACTTT CASSLTGSYNSPLHF
. TRBD2 TRBJ2-1 TRBV6-1 TGTGCCAGCAGTGTCCTTAGCGGGGGCGGAGGCAATGAGCAGTTCTTC CASSVLSGGGGNEQFF
. . TRBJ2-3 TRBV27 TGTGCCAGCAGCCTCGCAGGATTAGGGGACACAGATACGCAGTATTTT CASSLAGLGDTDTQYF
once TRBD1 TRBJ1-3 TRBV19 TGTGCCAGTAGTACAGGGGGATCAGGAAACACCATATATTTT CASSTGGSGNTIYF
. . TRBJ2-7 TRBV4-2 TGTGCCAGCAGCCAAGGAGGGGGGGGAGTCTACGAGCAGTACTTC CASSQGGGGVYEQYF
. . TRBJ2-1 TRBV5-1 TGCGCCAGCAGCTTGGGTCAGAATAGGGGTGAGCAGTTCTTC CASSLGQNRGEQFF
few TRBD1 TRBJ1-3 TRBV27 TGTGCCAGCAGTACTGACAGGGCCTCTGGAAACACCATATATTTT CASSTDRASGNTIYF